Sequencing of this T cell receptor beta chain was carried out in a study of T cells after yellow fever vaccination. Via MiXCR, TCRdb re-called the 5' RACE reads, giving one row per CDR3 protein. Altogether roughly 500,000 distinct CDR3 sequences are present, 15% to 20% being singletons, with the ten largest covering 14%. Germline V gene sequence: CDR1 MGHDK, CDR2 SYGVNS. V was clipped by 9 bases and J by 2 bases, with 9 bases between them. The CDR3 runs to 12 residues. Sequencing was performed on PBMCs, taken 15 days after the yellow fever booster vaccination. The chain joins TRBV25-1 to TRBJ2-3; D is unclear. The TCR originated in a man aged 30-40 years who received the YFV17D yellow fever vaccine. The CDR3 here is CASGDNTDTQYF. The CDR3 DNA reads TGTGCCAGTGGAGACAACACAGATACGCAGTATTTT.